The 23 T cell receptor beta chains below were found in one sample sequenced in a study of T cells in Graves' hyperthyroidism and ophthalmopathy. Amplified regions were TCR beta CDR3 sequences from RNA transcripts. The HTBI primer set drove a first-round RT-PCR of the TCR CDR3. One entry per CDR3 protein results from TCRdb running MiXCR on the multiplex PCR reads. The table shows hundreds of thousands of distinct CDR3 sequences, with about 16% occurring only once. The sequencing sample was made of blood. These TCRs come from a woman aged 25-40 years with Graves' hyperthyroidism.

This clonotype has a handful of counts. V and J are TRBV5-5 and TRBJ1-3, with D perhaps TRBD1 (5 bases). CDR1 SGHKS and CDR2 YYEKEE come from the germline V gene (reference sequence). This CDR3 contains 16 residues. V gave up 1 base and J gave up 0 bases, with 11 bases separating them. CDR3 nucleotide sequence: TGTGCCAGCAGCTTGCAATCAGGGATCTCTGGAAACACCATATATTTT. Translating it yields CASSLQSGISGNTIYF.

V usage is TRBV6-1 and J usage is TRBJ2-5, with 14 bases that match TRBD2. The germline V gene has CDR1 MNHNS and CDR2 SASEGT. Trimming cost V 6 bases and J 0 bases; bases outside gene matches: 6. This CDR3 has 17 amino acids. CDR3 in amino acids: CASSHRLAGGYQETQYF. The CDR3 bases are TGTGCCAGCAGCCACAGACTAGCGGGAGGGTACCAAGAGACCCAGTACTTC.

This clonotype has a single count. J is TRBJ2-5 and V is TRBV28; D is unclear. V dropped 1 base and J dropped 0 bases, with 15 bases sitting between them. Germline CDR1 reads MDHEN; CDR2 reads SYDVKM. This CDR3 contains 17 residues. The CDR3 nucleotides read TGTGCCAGCAGTTTATTGGGTGTGGACGAGTACCAAGAGACCCAGTACTTC. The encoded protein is CASSLLGVDEYQETQYF.

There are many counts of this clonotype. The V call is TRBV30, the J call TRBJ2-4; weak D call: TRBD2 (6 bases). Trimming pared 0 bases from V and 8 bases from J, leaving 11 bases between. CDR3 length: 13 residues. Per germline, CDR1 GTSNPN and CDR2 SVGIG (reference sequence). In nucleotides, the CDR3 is TGTGCCTGGAGTGTAGGGGAGGCGGACATTCAGTACTTC. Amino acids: CAWSVGEADIQYF.

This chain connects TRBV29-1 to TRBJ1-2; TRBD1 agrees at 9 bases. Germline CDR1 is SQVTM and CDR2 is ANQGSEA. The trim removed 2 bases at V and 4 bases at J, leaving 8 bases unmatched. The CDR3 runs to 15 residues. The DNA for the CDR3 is TGCAGCGTTGAATCGGTGGGACAGGGAATCTATGGCTACACCTTC. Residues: CSVESVGQGIYGYTF.

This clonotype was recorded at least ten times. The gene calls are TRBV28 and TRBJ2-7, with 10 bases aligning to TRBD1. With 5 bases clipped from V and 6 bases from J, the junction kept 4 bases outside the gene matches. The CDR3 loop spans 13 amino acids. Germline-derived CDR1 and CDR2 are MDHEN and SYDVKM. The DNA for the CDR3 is TGTGCCAGCAGTAGAGACAGGGGGCCCGAGCAGTACTTC. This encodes CASSRDRGPEQYF.

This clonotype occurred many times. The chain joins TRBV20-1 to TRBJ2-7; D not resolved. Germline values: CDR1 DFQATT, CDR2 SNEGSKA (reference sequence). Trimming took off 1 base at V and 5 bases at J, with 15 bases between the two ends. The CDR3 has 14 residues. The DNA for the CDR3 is TGCAGTGCTAGAGGGCCGTGGGGAAACCACGAGCAGTACTTC. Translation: CSARGPWGNHEQYF.

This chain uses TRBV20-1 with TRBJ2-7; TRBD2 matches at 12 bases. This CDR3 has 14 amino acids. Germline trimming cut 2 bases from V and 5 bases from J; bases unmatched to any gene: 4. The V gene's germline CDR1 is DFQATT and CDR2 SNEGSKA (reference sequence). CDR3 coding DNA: TGCAGTGCTAGACGACTAGCGGGAGTAAACGAGCAGTACTTC. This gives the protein CSARRLAGVNEQYF.

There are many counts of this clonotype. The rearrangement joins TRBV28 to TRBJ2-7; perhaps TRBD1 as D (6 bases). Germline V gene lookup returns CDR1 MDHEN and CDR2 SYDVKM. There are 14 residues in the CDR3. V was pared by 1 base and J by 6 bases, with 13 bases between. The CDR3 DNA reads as TGTGCCAGCAGTTTATCGCTGGGGGCGGGCGAGCAGTACTTC. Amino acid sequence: CASSLSLGAGEQYF.

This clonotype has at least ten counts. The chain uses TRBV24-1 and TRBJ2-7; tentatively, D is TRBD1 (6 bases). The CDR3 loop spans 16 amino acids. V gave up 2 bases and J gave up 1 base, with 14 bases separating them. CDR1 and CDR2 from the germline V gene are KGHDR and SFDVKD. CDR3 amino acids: CATSDSSRQESYEQYF. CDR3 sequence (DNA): TGTGCCACCAGTGATTCGTCCCGACAGGAATCCTACGAGCAGTACTTC.

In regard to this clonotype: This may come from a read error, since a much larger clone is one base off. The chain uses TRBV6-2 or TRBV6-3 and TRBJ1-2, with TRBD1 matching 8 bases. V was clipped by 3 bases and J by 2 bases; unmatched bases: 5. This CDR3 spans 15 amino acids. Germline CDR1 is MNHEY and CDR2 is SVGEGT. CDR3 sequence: CASSYQTGVNYGYTF. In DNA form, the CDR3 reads TGTGCCAGCAGTTATCAGACAGGGGTGAACTATGGCTACACCTTC.

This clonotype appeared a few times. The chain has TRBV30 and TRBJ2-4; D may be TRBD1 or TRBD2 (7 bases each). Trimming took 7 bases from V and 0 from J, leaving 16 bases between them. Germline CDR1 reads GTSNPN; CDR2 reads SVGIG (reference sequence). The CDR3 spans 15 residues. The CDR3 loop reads CASQTGTIAKNIQYF. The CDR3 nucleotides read TGTGCCTCGCAGACAGGGACTATAGCCAAAAACATTCAGTACTTC.

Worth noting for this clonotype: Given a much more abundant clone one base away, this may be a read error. CDR3 sequence: CANTPGRTTEAFF. The CDR3 nucleotides read TGTGCCAACACCCCAGGGAGGACAACTGAAGCTTTCTTT. V usage is TRBV7-8 and J usage is TRBJ1-1; possibly TRBD1 for D (5 bases). Germline V gene lookup returns CDR1 SGHVS and CDR2 FQNEAQ. V lost 10 bases and J lost 5, with 17 bases in between. This CDR3 is 13 amino acids long.

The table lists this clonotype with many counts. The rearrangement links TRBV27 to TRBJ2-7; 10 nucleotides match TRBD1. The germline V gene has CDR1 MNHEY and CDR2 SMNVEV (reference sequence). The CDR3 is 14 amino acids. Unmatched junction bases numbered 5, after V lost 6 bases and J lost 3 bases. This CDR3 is CASRRTGGDYEQYF. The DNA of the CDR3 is TGTGCCAGCAGGCGGACAGGGGGGGACTACGAGCAGTACTTC.

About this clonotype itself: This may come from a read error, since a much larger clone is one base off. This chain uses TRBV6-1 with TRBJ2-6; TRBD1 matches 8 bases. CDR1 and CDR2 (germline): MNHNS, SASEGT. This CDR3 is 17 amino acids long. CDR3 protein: CASSEAGGMTGANVLIF. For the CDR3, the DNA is TGTGCCAGCAGTGAGGCAGGGGGCATGACTGGGGCCAACGTCCTGATTTTC.

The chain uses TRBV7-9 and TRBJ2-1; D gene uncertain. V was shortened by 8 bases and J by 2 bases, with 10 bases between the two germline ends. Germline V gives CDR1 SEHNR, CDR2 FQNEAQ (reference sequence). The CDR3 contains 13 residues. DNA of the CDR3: TGTGCCAGCCCCCCGAGCCCCTACAATGAGCAGTTCTTC. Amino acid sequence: CASPPSPYNEQFF.

CDR3 sequence reads: CASSLMRQGVHNEQFF. CDR3 coding DNA: TGTGCCAGCAGTCTGATGAGACAGGGTGTCCACAATGAGCAGTTCTTC. This sequence joins TRBV5-4 and TRBJ2-1; 7 positions match TRBD1. The CDR3 totals 16 residues. Germline V lookup: CDR1 SGHNT, CDR2 YYREEE (reference sequence). Losses at the gene ends were 5 bases for V and 5 bases for J; bases not matched to a gene: 13.

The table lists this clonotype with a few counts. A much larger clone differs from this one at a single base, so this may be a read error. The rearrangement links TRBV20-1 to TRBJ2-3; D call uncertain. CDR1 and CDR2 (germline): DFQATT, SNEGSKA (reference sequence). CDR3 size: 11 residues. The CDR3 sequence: CSQETTDTRYF. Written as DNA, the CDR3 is TGCAGTCAGGAGACCACAGATACGCGGTATTTT.

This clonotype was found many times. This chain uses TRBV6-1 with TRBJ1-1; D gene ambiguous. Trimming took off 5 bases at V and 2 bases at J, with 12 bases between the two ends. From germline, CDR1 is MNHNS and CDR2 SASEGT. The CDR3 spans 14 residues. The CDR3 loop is CASSYKWINTEAFF. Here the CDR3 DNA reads TGTGCCAGCAGTTATAAGTGGATCAACACTGAAGCTTTCTTT.

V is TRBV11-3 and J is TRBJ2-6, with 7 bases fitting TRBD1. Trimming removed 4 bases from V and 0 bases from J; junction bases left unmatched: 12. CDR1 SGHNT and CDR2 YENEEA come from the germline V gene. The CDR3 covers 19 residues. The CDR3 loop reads CASSWPGTALGSGANVLTF. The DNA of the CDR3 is TGTGCCAGCAGCTGGCCAGGGACAGCTCTCGGCTCTGGGGCCAACGTCCTGACTTTC.

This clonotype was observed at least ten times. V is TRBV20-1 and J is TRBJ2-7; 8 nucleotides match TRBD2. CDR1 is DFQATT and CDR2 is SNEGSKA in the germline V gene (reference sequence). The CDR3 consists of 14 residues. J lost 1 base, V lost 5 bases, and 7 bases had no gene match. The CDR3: CSAEIAGSSYEQYF. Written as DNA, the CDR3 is TGCAGTGCTGAGATAGCGGGGTCTTCCTACGAGCAGTACTTC.

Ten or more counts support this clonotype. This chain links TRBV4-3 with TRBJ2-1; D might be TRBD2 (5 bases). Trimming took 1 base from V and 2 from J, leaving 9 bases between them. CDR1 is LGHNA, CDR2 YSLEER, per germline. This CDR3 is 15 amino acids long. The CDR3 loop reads CASSQGTATYNEQFF. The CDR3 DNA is TGCGCCAGCAGCCAAGGGACTGCCACCTACAATGAGCAGTTCTTC.

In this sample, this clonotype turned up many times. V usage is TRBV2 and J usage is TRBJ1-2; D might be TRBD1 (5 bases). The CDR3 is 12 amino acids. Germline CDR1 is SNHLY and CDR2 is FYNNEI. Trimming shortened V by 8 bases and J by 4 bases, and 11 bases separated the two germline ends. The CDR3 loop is CASRAGGYGYTF. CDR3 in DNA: TGTGCCAGCCGGGCGGGGGGCTATGGCTACACCTTC.